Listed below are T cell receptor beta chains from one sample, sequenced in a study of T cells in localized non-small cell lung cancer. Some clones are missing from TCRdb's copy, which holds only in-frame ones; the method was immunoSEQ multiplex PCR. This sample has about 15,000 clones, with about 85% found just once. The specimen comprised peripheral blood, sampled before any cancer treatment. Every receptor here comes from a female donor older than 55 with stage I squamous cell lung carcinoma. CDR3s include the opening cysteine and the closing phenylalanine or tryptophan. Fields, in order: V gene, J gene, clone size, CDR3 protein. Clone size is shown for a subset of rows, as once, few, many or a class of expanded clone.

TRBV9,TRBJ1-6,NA,CASSPGTGQNSPLHF
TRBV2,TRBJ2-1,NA,CASSEEDRGQNNEQFF
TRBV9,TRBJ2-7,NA,CASSVGDRDYEQYF
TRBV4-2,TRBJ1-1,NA,CASSQFRGPRTNTEAFF
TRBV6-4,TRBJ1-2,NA,CASSATGSGYGYTF
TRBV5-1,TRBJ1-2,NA,CASSTYSDRGRLSYGYTF
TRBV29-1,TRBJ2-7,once,CSVGEPQGYEQYF
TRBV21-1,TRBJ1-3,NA,CASRHRLQHARNTIYF
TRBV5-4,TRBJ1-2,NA,CASSSSNYGYTF
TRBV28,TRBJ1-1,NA,CASSLLRGMNTEAFF
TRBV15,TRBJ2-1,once,CATSRRGGGQGIDEQFF
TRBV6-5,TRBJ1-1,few,CASRKRTETEAFF
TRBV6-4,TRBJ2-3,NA,CASSDSAEGASDTQYF
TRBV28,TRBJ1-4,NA,CASRLPTGVNEKLFF
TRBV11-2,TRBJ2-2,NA,CASSLEGGAVTGELFF
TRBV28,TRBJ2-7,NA,CASRRSQSGLSGPYYEQYF
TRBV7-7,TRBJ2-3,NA,CASSPSGGSTDTQYF
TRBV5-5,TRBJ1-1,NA,CASSLWQGIIEAFF
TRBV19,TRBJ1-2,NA,CASSIVEGAANGYTF
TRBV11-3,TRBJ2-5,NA,CASSDNRGQETQYF
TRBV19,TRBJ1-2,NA,CASSPRGRDYGYTF
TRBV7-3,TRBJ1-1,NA,CASSSYMNTEAFF
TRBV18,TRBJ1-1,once,CASSPLDGPVNTEAFF
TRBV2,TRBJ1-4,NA,CASYGPTGGLIATNEKLFF
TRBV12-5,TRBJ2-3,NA,CASAFTPAGVTDTQYF
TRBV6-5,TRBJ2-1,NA,CASSSTGTSGNEQFF
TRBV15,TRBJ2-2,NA,CATSRERVRAAGELFF
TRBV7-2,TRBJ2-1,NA,CASSLGIQGNEQFF
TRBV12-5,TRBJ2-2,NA,CASAVVGSGELFF
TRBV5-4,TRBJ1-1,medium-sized,CASRGQTNTEAFF
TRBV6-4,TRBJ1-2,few,CASSYQGAVGYTF
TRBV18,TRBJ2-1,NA,CASSPPGNEQFF
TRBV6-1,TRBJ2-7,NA,CASSEEATYEQYF
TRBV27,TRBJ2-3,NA,CASKPTSTDTQYF
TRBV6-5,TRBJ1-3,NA,CASSYNTPSSGNTIYF
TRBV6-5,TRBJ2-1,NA,CASSYSTQGAYNEQFF
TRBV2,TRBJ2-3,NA,CASSRGSSTDTQYF
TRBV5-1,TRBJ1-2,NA,CASSLDGGTDDYTF
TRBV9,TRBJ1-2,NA,CASSPIESSYTF
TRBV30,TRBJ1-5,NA,CAWRGQGANQPQHF